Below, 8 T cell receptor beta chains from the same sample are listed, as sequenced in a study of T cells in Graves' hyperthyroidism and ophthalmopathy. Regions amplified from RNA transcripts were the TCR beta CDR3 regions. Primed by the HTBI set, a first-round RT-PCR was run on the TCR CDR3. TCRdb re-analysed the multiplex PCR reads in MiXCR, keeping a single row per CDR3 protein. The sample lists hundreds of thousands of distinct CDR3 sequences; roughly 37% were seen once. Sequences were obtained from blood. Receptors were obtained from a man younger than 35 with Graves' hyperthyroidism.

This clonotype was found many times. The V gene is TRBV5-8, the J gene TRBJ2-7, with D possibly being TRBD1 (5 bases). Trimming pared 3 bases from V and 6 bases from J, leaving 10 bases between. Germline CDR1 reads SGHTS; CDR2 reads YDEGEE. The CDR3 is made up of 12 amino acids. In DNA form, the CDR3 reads TGTGCCAGCAGCTCTAGGGGAAGCGAGCAGTACTTC. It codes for CASSSRGSEQYF. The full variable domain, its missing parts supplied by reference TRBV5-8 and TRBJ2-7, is EAGVTQSPTHLIKTRGQQATLRCSPISGHTSVYWYQQALGLGLQFLLWYDEGEERNRGNFPPRFSGRQFPNYSSELNVNALELEDSALYLCASSSRGSEQYFGPGTRLTVT.

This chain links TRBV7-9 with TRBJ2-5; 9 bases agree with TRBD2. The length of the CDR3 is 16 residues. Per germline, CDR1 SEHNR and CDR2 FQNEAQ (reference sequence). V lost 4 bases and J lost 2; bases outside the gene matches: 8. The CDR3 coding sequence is TGTGCCAGCAGCTCGAGAAGACTAGCGGCTCAAGAGACCCAGTACTTC. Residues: CASSSRRLAAQETQYF.

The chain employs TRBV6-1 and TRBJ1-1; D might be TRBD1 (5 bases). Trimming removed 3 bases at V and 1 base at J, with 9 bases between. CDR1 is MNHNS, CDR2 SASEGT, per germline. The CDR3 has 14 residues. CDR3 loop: CASSDHGQNTEAFF. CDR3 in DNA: TGTGCCAGCAGTGATCACGGACAGAACACTGAAGCTTTCTTT.

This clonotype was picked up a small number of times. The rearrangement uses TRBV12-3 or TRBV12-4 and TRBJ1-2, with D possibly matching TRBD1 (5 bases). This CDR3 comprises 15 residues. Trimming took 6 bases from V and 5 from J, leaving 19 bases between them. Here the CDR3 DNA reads TGTGCCAGCAGCCCGGCAGGGACGGATTTTTATGGCTACACCTTC. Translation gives CASSPAGTDFYGYTF.

In DNA form, the CDR3 reads TGCGCCAGCAGCCCCCGAACCATGGAGGAACCCCTCCACTTT. Protein product: CASSPRTMEEPLHF. V usage is TRBV4-3 and J usage is TRBJ1-6; no clear D. Germline CDR1 and CDR2: LGHNA and YSLEER. This CDR3 is 14 amino acids long. Trimming stripped 4 bases from V and 12 bases from J, with 16 bases between.

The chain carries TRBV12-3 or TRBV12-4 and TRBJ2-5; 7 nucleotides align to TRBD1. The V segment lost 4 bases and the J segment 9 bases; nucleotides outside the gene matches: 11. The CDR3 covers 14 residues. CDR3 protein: CASSSGSGGQPQYF. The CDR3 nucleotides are TGTGCCAGCAGTTCAGGGTCAGGGGGTCAGCCCCAGTACTTC.

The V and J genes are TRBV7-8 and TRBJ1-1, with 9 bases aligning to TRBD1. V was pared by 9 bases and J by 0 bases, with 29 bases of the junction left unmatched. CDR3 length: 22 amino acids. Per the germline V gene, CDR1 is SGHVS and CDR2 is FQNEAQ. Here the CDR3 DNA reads TGTGCCAGGGGACGGGGACAGGGTTTTTCCTACCGCCGACTCGACCTGAACACTGAAGCTTTCTTT. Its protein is CARGRGQGFSYRRLDLNTEAFF.

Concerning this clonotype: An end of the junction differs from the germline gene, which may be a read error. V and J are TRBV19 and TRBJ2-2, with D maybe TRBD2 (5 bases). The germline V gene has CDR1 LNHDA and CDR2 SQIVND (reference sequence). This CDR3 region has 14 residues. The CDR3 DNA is TGTGCCAGTAGGTTCGAACCCAACACCGGGGAGCCGTTTTTT. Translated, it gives CASRFEPNTGEPFF.